These 28 T cell receptor beta chains came from one sample sequenced in a study of vaccination effects on CD4 cells after COVID-19. The repertoire was sequenced with immunoSEQ multiplex PCR; TCRdb's copy has only in-frame clones and lacks some. In the table there are about 29,000 clones, about 73% of which are singletons. Their specific antigens are unknown. Before any sequencing was done, the ViraFEST assay used viral peptide pools to expand antigen-specific CD4+ T cells. CD4+ T cells were isolated after around ten days of culture. Each participant was given two doses of one vaccine (BNT162b2 or mRNA-1273). This specimen consisted of CD4+ T cells from PBMCs cultured with HCoV-OC43 spike peptides, obtained after COVID-19 vaccination. The subset was: HCoV-OC43 spike overlapping peptide pool stimulation. The receptor set was obtained from a human donor who received a COVID-19 vaccine.

This clone was counted a few times. The chain has TRBV19 and TRBJ1-2; the match to TRBD1 covers 9 bases. The CDR3 sequence is 15 residues long. CDR1 is LNHDA, CDR2 SQIVND, per germline (reference sequence). Trimming took 1 base from V and 4 from J; bases not matched to a gene: 4. CDR3 nucleotides: TGTGCCAGTAGTATAGGGACAGGGGCCCCCTATGGCTACACCTTC. Its translation is CASSIGTGAPYGYTF.

This clone was picked up one time. The CDR3 DNA follows: TGTGCCAGCAGCAAAGGGGACTGGGCCTACGAGCAGTACTTC. Its protein is CASSKGDWAYEQYF. The chain is built from TRBV7-2 and TRBJ2-7; possibly TRBD2 for D (6 bases). Germline CDR1 and CDR2: SGHTA and FQGNSA. Trimming removed 5 bases from V and 2 bases from J, with 13 bases in between. This CDR3 contains 14 residues. Filled out from reference TRBV7-2 and TRBJ2-7, the complete variable domain reads GAGVSQSPSNKVTEKGKDVELRCDPISGHTALYWYRQSLGQGLEFLIYFQGNSAPDKSGLPSDRFSAERTGGSVSTLTIQRTQQEDSAVYLCASSKGDWAYEQYFGPGTRLTVT.

The CDR3 nucleotides are TGTGCCAGCAGCTTAAATGTAGGGGGTAGGGAGACCCAGTACTTC. It is translated as CASSLNVGGRETQYF. This rearrangement joins TRBV7-7 to TRBJ2-5, with D tentatively TRBD1 (6 bases). The germline V gene has CDR1 SSHAT and CDR2 FNYEAQ (reference sequence). The CDR3 runs 15 residues. Deletions cut 2 bases from V and 5 bases from J, with 15 bases between.

The V call is TRBV6-6, the J call TRBJ1-5; D is unresolved. The CDR3 spans 12 residues. Germline values: CDR1 MNHNY, CDR2 SVGAGI (reference sequence). The germline V and J ends were trimmed by 2 bases and 8 bases, with 7 bases remaining between them. CDR3 DNA sequence: TGTGCCAGCAGTTACGCCTCGGAGCCCCAGCATTTT. Translating gives CASSYASEPQHF.

The count of this clone is one. V usage is TRBV7-9 and J usage is TRBJ2-5; D may be TRBD2 (6 bases). With 0 bases removed from V and 2 bases from J, the gap between germline ends came to 10 bases. The germline gives CDR1 SEHNR, CDR2 FQNEAQ (reference sequence). This CDR3 is built from 15 residues. In DNA, the CDR3 is TGTGCCAGCAGCTTAGCGGGACGGGGGCAAGAGACCCAGTACTTC. It encodes CASSLAGRGQETQYF.

The chain carries TRBV6-4 and TRBJ2-2, with D maybe TRBD2 (6 bases). The CDR3 contains 14 residues. CDR1 and CDR2 (germline): MRHNA, SNTAGT. Deletions cut 4 bases from V and 3 bases from J, with 9 bases between. CDR3: CASSVQRDTGELFF. CDR3 in DNA: TGTGCCAGCAGTGTCCAGCGGGACACCGGGGAGCTGTTTTTT.

The chain combines TRBV10-3 with TRBJ2-5; D is unresolved. V lost 0 bases and J lost 5, with 10 bases in between. The CDR3 loop spans 14 amino acids. The germline CDR1 and CDR2 sequences are ENHRY and SYGVKD. The chain's CDR3 is CAISESSGGETQYF. The CDR3 DNA follows: TGTGCCATCAGTGAGTCAAGTGGTGGGGAGACCCAGTACTTC.

The V and J genes are TRBV5-1 and TRBJ2-7, with D hard to call. With 5 bases removed from V and 0 bases from J, the gap between germline ends came to 12 bases. The CDR3 runs 14 residues. Germline V lookup: CDR1 SGHRS, CDR2 YFSETQ. The CDR3 region has the DNA TGCGCCAGCAGGGGATCTCTCAGCTCCTACGAGCAGTACTTC. Amino acids: CASRGSLSSYEQYF.

The J gene is TRBJ2-7, the V gene TRBV5-4, with 7 bases fitting TRBD1. The CDR3 sequence is 15 residues long. Germline values: CDR1 SGHNT, CDR2 YYREEE (reference sequence). V shed 2 bases, J shed 0 bases, and the junction held 5 bases outside the gene matches. CDR3 sequence: CASSLETGRSYEQYF. The CDR3 nucleotides read TGTGCCAGCAGCTTAGAGACAGGGCGCTCCTACGAGCAGTACTTC.

This clone was seen a few times. This rearrangement joins TRBV29-1 to TRBJ2-3, with a possible D match to TRBD2 (5 bases). Germline V CDR1 and CDR2: SQVTM, ANQGSEA. The CDR3 consists of 14 residues. V was clipped by 6 bases and J by 8 bases, with 21 bases between them. The DNA for the CDR3 is TGCAGCGTGAACCCTTCTGGGAGATTTGCTACGCAGTATTTT. Amino acid sequence: CSVNPSGRFATQYF.

V is TRBV20-1 and J is TRBJ1-2; no reliable D call. The CDR3 contains 12 residues. CDR1 is DFQATT and CDR2 is SNEGSKA in the germline V gene (reference sequence). The V gene lost 3 bases and the J gene lost 3 bases, with 8 bases spanning the gap. The CDR3 spells CSASLSDYGYTF. DNA for the CDR3: TGCAGTGCTAGTTTGTCAGACTATGGCTACACCTTC.

The chain has TRBV5-5 and TRBJ1-6; perhaps TRBD1 as D (5 bases). The ends were cut back, 3 bases at V and 9 bases at J, with 19 bases in the middle. The germline V gene has CDR1 SGHKS and CDR2 YYEKEE (reference sequence). CDR3 size: 16 residues. CDR3 sequence reads: CASSSTTTDPSSPLHF. Here the CDR3 DNA reads TGTGCCAGCAGCTCCACCACGACAGATCCCAGTTCACCCCTCCACTTT.

This clone was found once. The chain links TRBV6-5 to TRBJ2-2; the D gene is possibly TRBD2 (6 bases). Germline loops: CDR1 MNHEY, CDR2 SVGAGI. There are 14 residues in the CDR3. V lost 4 bases, J lost 4 bases, and 10 bases lay in between. The CDR3 DNA sequence: TGTGCCAGCAGTTCGGGACTTTCCACCGGGGAGCTGTTTTTT. It yields the protein CASSSGLSTGELFF.

This clone has just one count. V usage is TRBV5-1 and J usage is TRBJ2-7; 7 nucleotides line up with TRBD2. This CDR3 has 12 amino acids. In germline, CDR1 is SGHRS, CDR2 YFSETQ. V shed 5 bases, J shed 3 bases, and the junction held 2 bases outside the gene matches. The CDR3 reads CASRSGNYEQYF. Here the CDR3 DNA reads TGCGCCAGCAGAAGCGGGAACTACGAGCAGTACTTC. Full variable domain (missing parts from reference TRBV5-1 and TRBJ2-7): KAGVTQTPRYLIKTRGQQVTLSCSPISGHRSVSWYQQTPGQGLQFLFEYFSETQRNKGNFPGRFSGRQFSNSRSEMNVSTLELGDSALYLCASRSGNYEQYFGPGTRLTVT.

The gene calls are TRBV5-6 and TRBJ2-1, with D unclear. This CDR3 is 13 amino acids long. Trimming left V 1 base short and J 7 bases short, with 9 bases between. CDR1 is SGHDT, CDR2 YYEEEE, per germline. CDR3 nucleotides: TGTGCCAGCAGCTTGTGGCTGGGGAATGAGCAGTTCTTC. Translation: CASSLWLGNEQFF.

This chain uses TRBV2 with TRBJ2-7; D unclear. This CDR3 contains 15 residues. Looked up from germline, CDR1 is SNHLY and CDR2 is FYNNEI. V was cut by 4 bases and J by 2 bases, with 15 bases left in between. The CDR3 sequence: CASSVSWVRAYEQYF. CDR3 DNA sequence: TGTGCCAGCAGTGTGAGTTGGGTACGAGCCTACGAGCAGTACTTC.

V is TRBV3-1 (or the pseudogene TRBV3-2) and J is TRBJ2-3; D is uncertain. Trimming shortened V by 4 bases and J by 1 base, and 6 bases separated the two germline ends. The germline V gene encodes CDR1 LGHDT and CDR2 YNNKEL (reference sequence). CDR3 length equals 13 residues. The CDR3 region is CASSLTGTDTQYF. The DNA of the CDR3 is TGTGCCAGCAGCCTTACGGGCACAGATACGCAGTATTTT.

The chain joins TRBV10-3 to TRBJ2-5, with 11 bases identical to TRBD2. The V segment lost 6 bases and the J segment 1 base; nucleotides outside the gene matches: 4. CDR1 and CDR2 from the germline V gene are ENHRY and SYGVKD. The CDR3 loop spans 15 amino acids. CDR3 sequence reads: CAISVAGGAQETQYF. DNA for the CDR3: TGTGCCATCAGCGTAGCGGGAGGGGCCCAAGAGACCCAGTACTTC.

The chain couples TRBV2 to TRBJ1-1, with D unresolved. From germline, CDR1 is SNHLY and CDR2 FYNNEI. The CDR3 runs 11 residues. V was trimmed by 3 bases and J by 9 bases, leaving 8 bases between them. The CDR3 loop reads CASSENRKAFF. The CDR3 DNA follows: TGTGCCAGCAGTGAGAACAGAAAAGCTTTCTTT.

V usage is TRBV5-1 and J usage is TRBJ2-7; the match to TRBD2 covers 7 bases. The CDR3 is 16 residues long. V lost 4 bases and J lost 2; bases outside the gene matches: 12. Germline V gene sequence: CDR1 SGHRS, CDR2 YFSETQ. CDR3 protein: CASSPGVASGTYEQYF. DNA for the CDR3: TGCGCCAGCAGCCCAGGTGTGGCTAGCGGAACCTACGAGCAGTACTTC. The variable domain in full, completed from reference TRBV5-1 and TRBJ2-7, reads KAGVTQTPRYLIKTRGQQVTLSCSPISGHRSVSWYQQTPGQGLQFLFEYFSETQRNKGNFPGRFSGRQFSNSRSEMNVSTLELGDSALYLCASSPGVASGTYEQYFGPGTRLTVT.

The chain is built from TRBV4-1 and TRBJ2-3, with 15 positions matching TRBD2. The germline V gene encodes CDR1 MGHRA and CDR2 YSYEKL. The V gene end was trimmed by 3 bases and the J gene end by 5 bases; junction bases not matched to a gene: 12. The CDR3 runs 19 residues. The CDR3, as DNA: TGCGCCAGCAGCCAGAAGGAAAGGGGACTAGCGGGGGGAGGAGATACGCAGTATTTT. Translation: CASSQKERGLAGGGDTQYF.

The chain joins TRBV30 to TRBJ2-5; 7 bases fit TRBD2. This CDR3 is built from 13 residues. V dropped 0 bases and J dropped 4; count of bases not matched to a gene: 2. In germline, CDR1 is GTSNPN, CDR2 SVGIG (reference sequence). The CDR3 nucleotides are TGTGCCTGGAGTGTGGGGGGGGGAGAGACCCAGTACTTC. Its protein product is CAWSVGGGETQYF.

The chain employs TRBV19 and TRBJ1-4; D may be TRBD1 (6 bases). Looked up from germline, CDR1 is LNHDA and CDR2 is SQIVND (reference sequence). Trimming shortened V by 9 bases and J by 3 bases, and 11 bases separated the two germline ends. The length of the CDR3 is 13 residues. CDR3 in DNA: TGTGCCAGCCGGGACAAGGCTAATGAAAAACTGTTTTTT. This encodes CASRDKANEKLFF.

The chain combines TRBV6-5 with TRBJ2-2; D uncertain. V lost 6 bases and J lost 4, with 9 bases in between. CDR3 size: 13 residues. Germline V gives CDR1 MNHEY, CDR2 SVGAGI. CDR3 in DNA: TGTGCCAGCAGACAGTTTGTCACCGGGGAGCTGTTTTTT. It is translated as CASRQFVTGELFF.

A single count supports this clone. The V gene is TRBV2, the J gene TRBJ1-1; the D is unclear. Germline V gene sequence: CDR1 SNHLY, CDR2 FYNNEI. The CDR3 totals 16 residues. The germline V and J ends were trimmed by 0 bases and 0 bases, with 11 bases remaining between them. CDR3 loop: CASSEAGVPLNTEAFF. The CDR3 DNA reads TGTGCCAGCAGTGAAGCGGGTGTTCCGTTGAACACTGAAGCTTTCTTT.

Notes on this clone: A junction boundary mismatches the germline segment, possibly from a read error. The same CDR3 arises from other DNA sequences in this sample as well. V and J are TRBV6-5 and TRBJ1-1, with TRBD1 identical over 9 bases. Germline V CDR1 and CDR2: MNHEY, SVGAGI. This CDR3 region has 15 residues. CDR3 sequence (DNA): TGCGCCAGCAGTTACTTCTCGACAGGGGGCACTGAAGCTTTCTTT. Amino acid sequence: CASSYFSTGGTEAFF.

V gene TRBV11-2 combines with J gene TRBJ2-1, with 9 bases identical to TRBD2. Trimming removed 8 bases from V and 0 bases from J; junction bases left unmatched: 5. The CDR3 is made up of 15 amino acids. Germline loops: CDR1 SGHAT, CDR2 FQNNGV. CDR3: CASGPSGDSYNEQFF. The CDR3 DNA follows: TGTGCCAGCGGACCTAGCGGGGACTCCTACAATGAGCAGTTCTTC.

This clone was detected only once. V gene TRBV25-1 combines with J gene TRBJ2-1, with a possible D match to TRBD1 (6 bases). V shed 3 bases and J shed 3 bases, with 15 bases lying between them. The CDR3 sequence is 16 residues long. CDR1 and CDR2 from the germline V gene are MGHDK and SYGVNS. The CDR3 DNA is TGTGCCAGCAGTGATCGGACAGTGAGTTTCTACAATGAGCAGTTCTTC. Translation: CASSDRTVSFYNEQFF.